This T cell receptor beta chain was identified during a study of cytotoxic CD8 clonotypes in ibrutinib-treated CLL (TCRdb year 2021). Study-wide context: In this cohort, approximately 15 patients were treatment-naive and roughly 10 were relapsed/refractory, while around 17 had unmutated IGHV. Partial responses were observed in about 25 patients and complete responses in 2; after a median follow-up of around 68 months, remission was maintained in approximately 14 patients and progression was observed in about twelve. Response samples were obtained after a median of around 11 months of treatment, with a range of about 6 to 36 months. Samples averaged approximately 260,000 productive templates and about 94,000 productive rearrangements. Longitudinal samples were obtainable from about 30% of the 86 participants in the trial. Cryopreserved peripheral blood mononuclear cells were collected at three points: before therapy, at response, and at either sustained remission or disease progression. Patients were still on ibrutinib when every remission and progressive disease sample was collected.

To note about this clone: The antigen it recognizes is unknown. Base qualities are missing; no much larger clone stands one base away.

Interpreted using the paper, the time point label stands for: progressive disease on ibrutinib. For TCR beta library preparation, 1.5 to 2 micrograms of genomic DNA were extracted from the cryopreserved PBMCs. High-throughput TCR beta sequencing was performed on longitudinal blood samples from CLL patients receiving ibrutinib monotherapy. The patients took part in an open-label, single-center phase 2 trial of ibrutinib monotherapy. Results and caveats for the whole study, not just this receptor: Clonality increased at ibrutinib response, stayed stable in sustained remission, and fell back toward baseline at progression. Sampling times were not matched between sustained-remission and progressing patients, and lymph node repertoires were not studied. At baseline, clonality was higher than in age-matched healthy donors and showed a strong correlation with circulating CD8+ T-cell counts. Public clonotypes were rare and either contracted or stayed stable during treatment, and the rise in clonality at ibrutinib response reflected the expansion of private clonotypes.

On a MiSeq, deep resolution sequencing aimed for a depth between 1 in 1 million and 1 in 200,000 T cells, with each clonotype covered approximately 9.2x on average. TCR beta libraries were generated with the immunoSEQ hsTCRB Kit. In the paper's pipeline: Data were analyzed with ImmunoSEQ Data Assistant and ImmunoSEQ Analyzer, with V, D and J genes assigned per IMGT definitions. Clonality, which ranges from 0 to 1, was calculated as one minus the normalized Shannon entropy of productive rearrangement frequencies. Public clonotype analysis was restricted to overrepresented clonotypes comprising at least 0.05% of each patient's repertoire. Some 13 repertoires from age-matched healthy donors, obtained from immuneACCESS, served as clonality controls. TCRdb retrieved this table from immuneACCESS and kept in-frame rearrangements only. Not all clones are present; in checked studies, unresolved V genes account for under half, and no reason is known for the remainder. Clonal size and the V and J genes are those of that table, whereas D and trimming came from the DNA. A total of 250,000 to 350,000 clones appear in this sample, 60% to 80% of them only once. The ten largest clones take up roughly 6% of the sample.

The sequence was obtained from a human donor with chronic lymphocytic leukemia. The sequencing used PBMCs, collected at disease progression, from a patient treated with ibrutinib.

Here the CDR3 is given as CAISGAGGVNTQYF. The DNA sequence is TGTGCCATCAGCGGCGCCGGTGGGGTGAATACGCAGTATTTT. Recombination connected TRBV10-3 to TRBJ2-3; no D gene call is confident. The CDR3 has 14 amino acids, counting the end cysteine and phenylalanine. Of all the DNA, just the CDR3 is kept, 42 bases in frame from base 1. The trim is 6 bases for V and 7 bases for J, with a gap of 17 bases between the germline ends. Via the germline V gene, CDR1 is ENHRY and CDR2 SYGVKD.